Below, 29 T cell receptor beta chains from the same sample are listed, as sequenced in a study of tumor and adjacent non-tumor tissue in lung cancer. TCRbeta libraries were built with three rounds of nested PCR, modified from ARM-PCR. One entry per CDR3 protein results from TCRdb running MiXCR on the multiplex PCR reads. The sample shows roughly 74,000 distinct CDR3 sequences, about 80% of them seen only once. RNA was extracted from bulk tissue without any cell sorting. Distant lung tissue was collected more than 3 cm away from the tumor edge. Sequenced input: distant non-tumor lung tissue. These TCRs come from a man between 65 and 79 years old with non-small cell lung cancer.

A word on this clonotype: The junction departs from germline at one end; a sequencing error may be responsible. The chain combines TRBV11-3 with TRBJ2-7; D uncertain. The CDR3 loop spans 15 amino acids. Germline assignment: CDR1 SGHNT and CDR2 YENEEA. CDR3 DNA: TGTACCAGCAGCTTAGATGGGGTCCAGGCTCGCGATCAGTACTTC. It specifies CTSSLDGVQARDQYF. The full variable domain, completed using reference TRBV11-3 and TRBJ2-7, is EAGVVQSPRYKIIEKKQPVAFWCNPISGHNTLYWYLQNLGQGPELLIRYENEEAVDDSQLPKDRFSAERLKGVDSTLKIQPAELGDSAVYLCTSSLDGVQARDQYFGPGTRLTVT.

As regards this clonotype: At one boundary the junction diverges from the germline segment, which might be a read error. The chain employs TRBV11-2 and TRBJ2-3; D may be TRBD2 (5 bases). The length of the CDR3 is 17 residues. Germline lookup yields CDR1 SGHAT and CDR2 FQNNGV. The CDR3: CVSSLDLCGGFGDTQYF. The CDR3 nucleotides are TGTGTCAGCAGCTTAGACCTTTGCGGCGGGTTTGGGGATACGCAGTATTTT.

A remark on this clonotype: No conserved phenylalanine or tryptophan ends this CDR3, so it is likely a read error. The chain recombines TRBV29-1 with TRBJ2-5, with D tentatively TRBD1 (6 bases). Germline CDR1 SQVTM, CDR2 ANQGSEA. This CDR3 contains 16 residues. The CDR3 loop reads CSAKPYLQTGEETQYL. CDR3 DNA: TGTAGCGCCAAGCCCTACCTCCAGACAGGTGAAGAGACCCAGTACCTC.

The chain couples TRBV11-2 to TRBJ2-7; D unclear. Between the trimmed V and J ends, which lost 6 bases and 2 bases, there was a span of 17 bases. The CDR3 is made up of 15 amino acids. Germline lookup yields CDR1 SGHAT and CDR2 FQNNGV. The DNA for the CDR3 is TGTGCCAGCAGGTTAAATCAGGTGGCCCCCTACGAGCAGTACTTC. It is translated as CASRLNQVAPYEQYF.

Written as DNA, the CDR3 is TGTGCCAGCAGCGAGTCGTTAGGGGGAAATGAGTACTTCTTC. Protein sequence: CASSESLGGNEYFF. The V gene is TRBV11-2, the J gene TRBJ2-1, with a weak D call TRBD1 (6 bases). V gave up 5 bases and J gave up 16 bases, with 24 bases separating them. The CDR3 sequence is 14 residues long. CDR1 SGHAT and CDR2 FQNNGV come from the germline V gene.

A note on this clonotype: At one end, the junction sequence differs from germline, possibly due to a read error. This chain uses TRBV6-6 with TRBJ2-5; 7 positions match TRBD2. CDR1 MNHNY and CDR2 SVGAGI come from the germline V gene (reference sequence). This CDR3 is 16 amino acids long. The CDR3 DNA follows: TGTGCCAGCATTTACTCGAGGGGCGGGGGAAGCAAGACCCAGTACTTC. It is translated as CASIYSRGGGSKTQYF.

The chain uses TRBV10-3 and TRBJ1-6; 7 bases map to TRBD1. Per germline, CDR1 ENHRY and CDR2 SYGVKD. The CDR3 loop spans 22 amino acids. V lost 7 bases to trimming and J lost 9 bases; unmatched junction nucleotides: 33. Here the CDR3 reads CAITDQYTGVMSARLNISPLHF. CDR3 DNA: TGTGCCATCACTGACCAATATACAGGGGTCATGAGCGCGCGTCTTAATATTTCACCCCTCCACTTT.

With regard to this clonotype: Compared with germline, one end of the junction differs, possibly owing to a read error. This chain uses TRBV11-3 with TRBJ1-1; D ambiguous. Germline values: CDR1 SGHNT, CDR2 YENEEA. The CDR3 covers 14 residues. The CDR3 coding sequence is TGTGCTAGCAGACCAAAGGTGCTGAAGACTGAAGCTTTCTTT. Translating gives CASRPKVLKTEAFF.

About this clonotype itself: This could be a read error, since a much larger clone is one nucleotide away. The rearrangement uses TRBV5-4 and TRBJ1-6, with 7 bases that match TRBD1. Germline V gene data show CDR1 as SGHNT and CDR2 as YYREEE (reference sequence). This CDR3 is built from 15 residues. The trim removed 4 bases at V and 10 bases at J, leaving 11 bases unmatched. The CDR3 DNA reads TGTGCCAGCAGCCCTCCGACAGGGCCGAGCTCACCCCTCCACTTT. It specifies CASSPPTGPSSPLHF.

Regarding this clonotype: Sequence at one end of the junction differs from germline and may be a read error. The chain joins TRBV11-2 to TRBJ1-1, with a weak D call TRBD1 (6 bases). Germline V gene data show CDR1 as SGHAT and CDR2 as FQNNGV. The CDR3 is 15 residues long. The CDR3 loop is CASSLPDVGGTESFF. The DNA for the CDR3 is TGTGCCAGCAGCCTCCCCGACGTTGGGGGCACTGAATCTTTCTTT.

This clonotype came up many times. As DNA, the CDR3 is TGTGCCAGCAGTTTAGGGACAGGGGGCAATAAGAAACAGCATTTT. It is translated as CASSLGTGGNKKQHF. The rearrangement joins TRBV12-3 or TRBV12-4 to TRBJ1-5, with 11 nucleotides matching TRBD1. Trimming at V came to 1 base and at J to 13 bases, leaving 9 bases not matched to a gene. The CDR3 runs 15 residues.

The chain joins TRBV13 to TRBJ2-3; 13 nucleotides line up with TRBD2. From germline, CDR1 is PRHDT and CDR2 FYEKMQ (reference sequence). This CDR3 is 16 amino acids long. Trimming cost V 5 bases and J 2 bases; bases outside gene matches: 4. This CDR3 reads CASSKGTSGITDTQYF. CDR3 coding DNA: TGTGCCAGCAGCAAAGGGACTAGCGGGATCACAGATACGCAGTATTTT.

The chain couples TRBV20-1 to TRBJ1-1; D is uncertain. Looked up from germline, CDR1 is DFQATT and CDR2 is SNEGSKA (reference sequence). This CDR3 comprises 12 residues. V was shortened by 3 bases and J by 7 bases, with 12 bases between the two germline ends. CDR3 DNA sequence: TGCAGTGCTAGTGACAACAAGGGTGAAGCTTTCTTT. The encoded protein is CSASDNKGEAFF.

Turning to this clonotype: This sequence may be a read error, since a much larger clone differs from it by one base. This sequence joins TRBV7-9 and TRBJ1-5; D call uncertain. Germline-derived CDR1 and CDR2 are SEHNR and FQNEAQ (reference sequence). V was trimmed by 5 bases and J by 3 bases, leaving 14 bases between them. This CDR3 is 15 amino acids long. In DNA, the CDR3 is TGTGCCAGCAGCAAGAGCGACGAGTCCAATCAGCCCCAGCATTTT. This codes for CASSKSDESNQPQHF.

A note on this clonotype: The DNA is omitted, as the CDR3 cannot be located on it reliably, and the CDR3 follows TCRdb's listing. This chain connects TRBV6-5 to TRBJ1-2. The CDR3 has 11 residues if both end residues are counted. From germline, CDR1 is MNHEY and CDR2 SVGAGI. CDR3: CGSRSEYGCTF.

The chain uses TRBV5-1 and TRBJ2-3; D not resolved. V shed 9 bases and J shed 6 bases, with 11 bases lying between them. Looked up from germline, CDR1 is SGHRS and CDR2 is YFSETQ. This CDR3 contains 11 residues. The CDR3 sequence is CATAVVDTQYF. For the CDR3, the DNA is TGCGCCACTGCCGTAGTGGATACGCAGTATTTT.

The V and J genes are TRBV11-2 and TRBJ2-3, with D unresolved. With 1 base removed from V and 6 bases from J, the gap between germline ends came to 20 bases. This CDR3 has 17 amino acids. Germline values: CDR1 SGHAT, CDR2 FQNNGV. This CDR3 is CASSLAPSLIVLDTQYF. Written as DNA, the CDR3 is TGTGCCAGCAGCTTAGCCCCTAGTTTGATTGTGTTGGATACGCAGTATTTT.

This clonotype is a singleton in its sample. The junction shows a germline mismatch at one end, possibly a read error. The CDR3 here is CASSQNRRPYFKYGYTF. The CDR3 nucleotides read TGCGCCAGCAGCCAAAACAGGCGACCTTACTTCAAATATGGTTACACTTTC. The J gene is TRBJ1-2, the V gene TRBV4-3; perhaps TRBD1 as D (5 bases). CDR3 size: 17 residues. Germline V lookup: CDR1 LGHNA, CDR2 YSLEER.

With regard to this clonotype: At one of its ends the junction is not consistent with the germline gene, which may arise from a read error. This chain connects TRBV12-5 to TRBJ1-5; D is unclear. Germline-derived CDR1 and CDR2 are LGHNT and FRNRAP. The CDR3 length is 14 residues. CDR3 region: CDSGLTAGSQPKHF. The CDR3 nucleotides are TGTGATAGTGGCCTTACCGCTGGCAGTCAGCCCAAGCATTTC.

Concerning this clonotype itself: Compared with germline, one end of the junction differs, possibly owing to a read error. The gene calls are TRBV6-5 and TRBJ1-6; D is perhaps TRBD1 (6 bases). This CDR3 has 15 residues. Germline CDR1 reads MNHEY; CDR2 reads SVGAGI. CDR3 sequence reads: CASRIHRDKNSSLHF. CDR3 DNA sequence: TGTGCCAGTAGAATCCACCGGGACAAAAATTCATCCCTCCACTTT.

V gene TRBV24-1 combines with J gene TRBJ1-5, with 7 nucleotides matching TRBD1. The CDR3 is 14 residues long. J lost 0 bases, V lost 7 bases, and 2 bases had no gene match. CDR1 and CDR2 (germline): KGHDR, SFDVKD. This CDR3 is CATRKGASNQPQHF. The CDR3 bases are TGTGCCACCAGAAAGGGGGCTAGCAATCAGCCCCAGCATTTT.

In its sample, this clonotype was seen many times. The rearrangement joins TRBV5-1 to TRBJ2-6; D gene unclear. Germline V lookup: CDR1 SGHRS, CDR2 YFSETQ. Trimming shortened V by 3 bases and J by 3 bases, and 7 bases separated the two germline ends. This CDR3 has 14 amino acids. CDR3 amino acids: CASSSSFGANVLTF. Here the CDR3 DNA reads TGCGCCAGCAGCTCCAGCTTTGGGGCCAACGTCCTGACTTTC.

Comments on this clonotype: Since a much larger clone is just one base distant, this may be a read error. V is TRBV28 and J is TRBJ2-7, with D possibly being TRBD1 or TRBD2 (5 bases each). There are 14 residues in the CDR3. CDR1 and CDR2 from the germline V gene are MDHEN and SYDVKM. DNA for the CDR3: TGTGTCAGCAGCCCCGGGACCGCCCCCTACGAGCAGTACTTC. Translated: CVSSPGTAPYEQYF.

About this clonotype itself: The junction and the germline gene differ at one end; a read error may be behind it. The V call is TRBV6-6, the J call TRBJ2-3, with 8 bases that match TRBD2. The CDR3 runs 19 residues. The germline V gene encodes CDR1 MNHNY and CDR2 SVGAGI (reference sequence). CDR3 nucleotides: TGTGCCAGTAGTTGCTTTGATTGGCGGGAGGCCTATAGCACAGATACGCAGTATTTT. Translation gives CASSCFDWREAYSTDTQYF.

As for this clonotype: The junction does not match germline at one end; this may be a read error. The chain carries TRBV6-2 or TRBV6-3 and TRBJ1-5; D unresolved. The CDR3 is 19 amino acids. Germline V gene lookup returns CDR1 MNHEY and CDR2 SVGEGT. CDR3 residues: CASSYSIGCTRASNQPQHF. CDR3 in DNA: TGTGCCAGCAGTTACTCGATTGGGTGTACAAGAGCGAGCAATCAACCCCAGCATTTT.

A single count supports this clonotype. This chain links TRBV28 with TRBJ2-3; TRBD2 aligns across 8 bases. Germline loops: CDR1 MDHEN, CDR2 SYDVKM. The CDR3 length is 17 residues. V lost 6 bases and J lost 3; bases outside the gene matches: 14. CDR3 DNA: TGTGCCAGCAGCCTGACTAACGGGGGGGCTCGAACAGATACGCAGTATTTT. It encodes CASSLTNGGARTDTQYF.

This sequence joins TRBV5-1 and TRBJ2-5; the D is unclear. Germline V gene sequence: CDR1 SGHRS, CDR2 YFSETQ. The CDR3 is made up of 15 amino acids. Trimming took off 0 bases at V and 5 bases at J, with 14 bases between the two ends. The CDR3 loop reads CASSLDGRGQETQYF. The DNA for the CDR3 is TGCGCCAGCAGCTTGGATGGCCGAGGTCAGGAGACCCAGTACTTC.

In the case of this clonotype: A much larger clonotype is one base distant, so this may be a read error. CDR3 DNA: TGTGCCAGCAGCTTAGCATCCGATCCAACGGGGGAAGCTTTCTTT. Protein product: CASSLASDPTGEAFF. The rearrangement uses TRBV7-8 and TRBJ1-1; D gene ambiguous. The CDR3 covers 15 residues. The V end was cut by 0 bases, the J end by 8 bases, with 16 bases between. Germline-derived CDR1 and CDR2 are SGHVS and FQNEAQ.

Concerning this clonotype itself: Mismatch with germline at one junction end may stem from a read error. The chain joins TRBV5-1 to TRBJ2-1; 8 positions agree with TRBD2. This CDR3 comprises 15 residues. The germline V gene has CDR1 SGHRS and CDR2 YFSETQ. The CDR3 bases are TGCGCCAGCAGCCTGTTAGCGGGAAGATACAATGAGCAGTTCTTT. As protein: CASSLLAGRYNEQFF.